This T cell receptor (beta chain) was observed in a study of blood T cell repertoires in COVID-19. Some clones are missing from TCRdb's copy, which holds only in-frame ones; the method was immunoSEQ multiplex PCR. The sample has 120,000 or so clones, around 83% seen once. Looked up from germline, CDR1 is SGHVS and CDR2 is FNYEAQ. The length of the CDR3 is 17 residues. V lost 0 bases and J 1 base, leaving 15 bases between the germline ends. The chain joins TRBV7-6 to TRBJ1-1; a weak D match, TRBD1 (6 bases). What was sequenced was peripheral blood. This sequence was found in an elderly man with active or convalescent COVID-19. CDR3 protein: CASSLAGRGAPNTEAFF. The CDR3 DNA is TGTGCCAGCAGCTTAGCAGGGCGGGGGGCCCCGAACACTGAAGCTTTCTTT.